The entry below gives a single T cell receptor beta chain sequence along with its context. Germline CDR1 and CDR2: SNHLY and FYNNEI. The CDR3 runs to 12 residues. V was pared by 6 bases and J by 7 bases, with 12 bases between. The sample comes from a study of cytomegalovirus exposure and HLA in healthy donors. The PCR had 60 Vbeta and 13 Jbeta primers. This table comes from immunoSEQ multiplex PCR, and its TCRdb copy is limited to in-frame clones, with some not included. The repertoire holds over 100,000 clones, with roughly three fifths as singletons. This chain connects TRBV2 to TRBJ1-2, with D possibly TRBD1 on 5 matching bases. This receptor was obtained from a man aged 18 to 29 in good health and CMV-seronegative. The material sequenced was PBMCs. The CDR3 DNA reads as TGTGCCAGCAGGGAGGGGTCCCCTGGCTACACCTTC. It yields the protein CASREGSPGYTF.